This record looks at one T cell receptor beta chain sequence and its context. The record originates from a study of blood T cell repertoires in COVID-19. Study overall: Sites in the United States, Italy and Spain provided acute and convalescent COVID-19 samples. The cDNA or gDNA used as material had been derived from T cells, B-cell-depleted T cells, or PBMCs.

Authors' processing steps: Reference gene primer amplification in the assay estimated nucleated cell counts. Repertoires were generated with immunoSEQ multiplex PCR, while TCRdb's copy carries only in-frame clones and drops some. V and J calls plus clone size are reproduced from that table; the DNA served to infer D and trimming. The table lists over 100,000 clones, 70% to 90% of them singletons, with around 10% in the top ten. This CDR3 has 16 residues. J gave up 5 bases and V 5 bases, and 12 bases lay outside the gene matches. Per germline, CDR1 PRHDT and CDR2 FYEKMQ (reference sequence). This sequence was found in a middle-aged man with active or convalescent COVID-19. The gene calls are TRBV13 and TRBJ2-3; 8 positions agree with TRBD2. The material sequenced was peripheral blood. CDR3: CASSLPGSGAGDTQYF. DNA of the CDR3: TGTGCCAGCAGCCTCCCGGGTAGCGGGGCGGGAGATACGCAGTATTTT.